Shown below are 18 T cell receptor beta chains from a single sample sequenced in a study of cytomegalovirus exposure and HLA in healthy donors. PCR amplification relied on 60 Vbeta primers (plus 13 Jbeta primers). Generated by immunoSEQ multiplex PCR, the TCRdb table keeps only in-frame clones and is missing some. In the table there are about 280,000 clones, around 90% of which are singletons. The sample consisted of PBMCs. The receptors shown here come from a woman under 30 in good health and CMV-seronegative.

The table lists this clone with a few counts. The V and J genes are TRBV23-1 and TRBJ1-3; TRBD1 matches at 9 bases. TRBV23-1 is flagged as an ORF with uncertain function. This CDR3 is built from 15 residues. Germline trimming cut 8 bases from V and 7 bases from J; bases unmatched to any gene: 12. CDR3 sequence (DNA): TGCGCCAGCTTTTTCTTCGGGACAGGGTACAACACCATATATTTT. Its protein is CASFFFGTGYNTIYF.

The chain uses TRBV5-4 and TRBJ2-5, with 13 positions matching TRBD2. After removal of 2 bases from V and 5 bases from J, the junction contained 3 bases not matched to a gene. The length of the CDR3 is 15 residues. Germline V lookup: CDR1 SGHNT, CDR2 YYREEE (reference sequence). The CDR3 here is CASSLTSGGAETQYF. CDR3 bases: TGTGCCAGCAGCTTAACTAGCGGGGGGGCGGAGACCCAGTACTTC.

The chain employs TRBV9 and TRBJ2-1, with D possibly being TRBD2 (5 bases). CDR1 and CDR2 from the germline V gene are SGDLS and YYNGEE. This CDR3 has 16 residues. V was clipped by 0 bases and J by 2 bases, with 12 bases between them. CDR3 in amino acids: CASSVASGLTYNEQFF. The CDR3 nucleotides are TGTGCCAGCAGCGTAGCCAGCGGACTGACCTACAATGAGCAGTTCTTC.

The chain employs TRBV7-9 and TRBJ2-7, with 7 bases that match TRBD1. The CDR3 length is 13 residues. Germline lookup yields CDR1 SEHNR and CDR2 FQNEAQ (reference sequence). The CDR3 coding sequence is TGTTCCCCGCATTCACAGGGGCTCTACGAGCAGTACTTC. Translation gives CSPHSQGLYEQYF.

This chain joins TRBV29-1 and TRBJ2-1; possible D gene TRBD2, 5 bases. Trimming stripped 6 bases from V and 0 bases from J, with 18 bases between. Looked up from germline, CDR1 is SQVTM and CDR2 is ANQGSEA. The CDR3 length is 16 residues. CDR3 loop: CSVPGSSPSSYNEQFF. CDR3 coding DNA: TGCAGCGTCCCAGGTTCTAGCCCGAGCTCCTACAATGAGCAGTTCTTC.

The chain uses TRBV6-5 and TRBJ1-3; TRBD1 matches 8 bases. Trimming removed 2 bases from V and 4 bases from J; junction bases left unmatched: 4. CDR3 length: 15 residues. Per germline, CDR1 MNHEY and CDR2 SVGAGI. CDR3 DNA: TGTGCCAGCAGTTACGCAGGGGGCAAAGGAAACACCATATATTTT. Encoded protein: CASSYAGGKGNTIYF.

The rearrangement links TRBV6-5 to TRBJ1-6; the D gene is possibly TRBD1 (5 bases). The CDR3 totals 16 residues. Germline CDR1 MNHEY, CDR2 SVGAGI. V was shortened by 0 bases and J by 8 bases, with 14 bases between the two germline ends. Here the CDR3 reads CASSYSGGGRHSPLHF. The CDR3 DNA follows: TGTGCCAGCAGTTACTCGGGCGGGGGAAGGCATTCACCCCTCCACTTT.

The count of this clone is one. This rearrangement joins TRBV19 to TRBJ1-2, with no clear D. Germline V gene data show CDR1 as LNHDA and CDR2 as SQIVND (reference sequence). Trimming took 3 bases from V and 1 from J, leaving 3 bases between them. CDR3 length: 12 amino acids. The CDR3 loop is CASSIYNYGYTF. CDR3 bases: TGTGCCAGTAGTATCTATAACTATGGCTACACCTTC.

The chain has TRBV10-1 and TRBJ1-2; D is possibly TRBD1 (6 bases). Germline values: CDR1 WNHNN, CDR2 SYGVQD (reference sequence). This CDR3 has 13 residues. V lost 4 bases and J 5 bases, leaving 11 bases between the germline ends. CDR3 sequence reads: CASSAGTTYGYTF. DNA of the CDR3: TGCGCCAGCAGTGCCGGGACAACTTATGGCTACACCTTC.

This chain links TRBV4-1 with TRBJ2-7; D ambiguous. The CDR3 spans 13 residues. Trimming removed 1 base at V and 3 bases at J, with 7 bases between. Looked up from germline, CDR1 is MGHRA and CDR2 is YSYEKL. CDR3 sequence reads: CASSQVRSYEQYF. As DNA, the CDR3 is TGCGCCAGCAGCCAAGTGAGGAGCTACGAGCAGTACTTC.

The chain couples TRBV5-1 to TRBJ2-3, with 12 bases aligning to TRBD1. In germline, CDR1 is SGHRS, CDR2 YFSETQ. The CDR3 extends over 14 amino acids. V was clipped by 0 bases and J by 8 bases; unmatched bases: 1. In nucleotides, the CDR3 is TGCGCCAGCAGCTTGGGGGGACAGGGGGCTACGCAGTATTTT. Protein: CASSLGGQGATQYF.

CDR3 residues: CASSLSSGTSDGPQHF. The CDR3 region has the DNA TGTGCCAGCAGCTTATCTTCGGGAACCTCAGACGGGCCCCAGCATTTT. J is TRBJ1-5 and V is TRBV7-6; D is unresolved. The CDR3 totals 16 residues. V was trimmed by 2 bases and J by 9 bases, leaving 20 bases between them. Germline loops: CDR1 SGHVS, CDR2 FNYEAQ.

This chain connects TRBV5-1 to TRBJ2-2, with D possibly TRBD1 on 5 matching bases. This CDR3 comprises 14 residues. CDR1 and CDR2 from the germline V gene are SGHRS and YFSETQ. Trimming pared 3 bases from V and 2 bases from J, leaving 8 bases between. CDR3 loop: CASSSTGNTGELFF. The CDR3 DNA reads as TGCGCCAGCAGCTCCACAGGTAACACCGGGGAGCTGTTTTTT.

This clone was found once. V gene TRBV27 combines with J gene TRBJ1-2; D remains unclear. With 6 bases removed from V and 1 base from J, the gap between germline ends came to 18 bases. The CDR3 length is 16 residues. Germline V gene sequence: CDR1 MNHEY, CDR2 SMNVEV (reference sequence). The chain's CDR3 is CASSPFRGPDNYGYTF. CDR3 nucleotides: TGTGCCAGCAGCCCCTTTCGAGGGCCCGATAACTATGGCTACACCTTC.

This clone was seen a single time. The J gene is TRBJ2-7, the V gene TRBV7-9; perhaps TRBD2 as D (6 bases). V dropped 1 base and J dropped 6 bases, with 13 bases sitting between them. This CDR3 spans 14 amino acids. Germline V CDR1 and CDR2: SEHNR, FQNEAQ (reference sequence). The CDR3 reads CASSLDIPGVEQYF. CDR3 DNA: TGTGCCAGCAGCTTAGATATCCCGGGGGTCGAGCAGTACTTC.

CDR3 coding DNA: TGTGCCAGTTCCCCTAGCGGGGGGGCCTACAATGAGCAGTTCTTC. Its translation is CASSPSGGAYNEQFF. The rearrangement uses TRBV6-1 and TRBJ2-1, with 12 bases fitting TRBD2. The trim removed 9 bases at V and 2 bases at J, leaving 5 bases unmatched. Germline values: CDR1 MNHNS, CDR2 SASEGT. This CDR3 comprises 15 residues.

The rearrangement joins TRBV6-5 to TRBJ2-1; unclear D gene. The V end lost 8 bases, the J end lost 9 bases, and 11 bases lay between the germline ends. This CDR3 comprises 11 residues. The germline V gene encodes CDR1 MNHEY and CDR2 SVGAGI. This chain's CDR3 is CASSWYSEQFF. The CDR3 region has the DNA TGTGCCAGCTCGTGGTATAGTGAGCAGTTCTTC.

The chain couples TRBV7-3 to TRBJ2-3; TRBD1 agrees at 7 bases. The CDR3 has 15 amino acids. V dropped 5 bases and J dropped 4; count of bases not matched to a gene: 9. Germline V gene sequence: CDR1 SGHTA, CDR2 FQGTGA. CDR3 DNA sequence: TGTGCCAGCAGCAGACAGGGTCGGGCACCAGATACGCAGTATTTT. Translated: CASSRQGRAPDTQYF.